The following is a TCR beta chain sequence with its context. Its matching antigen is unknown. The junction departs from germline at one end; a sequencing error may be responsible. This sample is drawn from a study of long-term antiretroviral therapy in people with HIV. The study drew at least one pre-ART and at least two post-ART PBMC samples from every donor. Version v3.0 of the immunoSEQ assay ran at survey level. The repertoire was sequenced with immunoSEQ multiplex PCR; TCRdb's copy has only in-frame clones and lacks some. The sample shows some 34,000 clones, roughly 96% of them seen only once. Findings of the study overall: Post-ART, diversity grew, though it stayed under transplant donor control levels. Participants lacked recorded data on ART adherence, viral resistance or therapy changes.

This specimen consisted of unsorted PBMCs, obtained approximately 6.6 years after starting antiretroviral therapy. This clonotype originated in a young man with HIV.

CDR3 amino acids: CASSHSDIQGAAFF. The DNA of the CDR3 is TGTGCCAGCAGTCACTCAGACATCCAGGGGGCAGCTTTCTTT. The chain recombines TRBV6-6 with TRBJ1-1, with 8 bases fitting TRBD1. The CDR3 length is 14 residues. Germline V lookup: CDR1 MNHNY, CDR2 SVGAGI (reference sequence).